Presented here are 7 T cell receptor beta chains from one specimen sequenced in a study of T cells in Graves' hyperthyroidism and ophthalmopathy. The investigators amplified TCR beta CDR3 regions from RNA transcripts. With the HTBI primer set, the TCR CDR3 went through a first round of RT-PCR. TCRdb independently ran MiXCR on the multiplex PCR reads; one entry per CDR3 protein. The data hold some 620,000 distinct CDR3 sequences, with around 16% observed a single time. Sequenced sample: blood. These receptors came from a woman in her 30s with Graves' hyperthyroidism.

This clonotype was counted at least ten times. This sequence joins TRBV7-2 and TRBJ2-3, with D perhaps matching TRBD2 (5 bases). Germline loops: CDR1 SGHTA, CDR2 FQGNSA. V lost 6 bases, J lost 5 bases, and 18 bases lay in between. This CDR3 has 15 amino acids. This chain's CDR3 is CASSQARMGVDTQYF. The CDR3 bases are TGTGCCAGCAGTCAGGCTAGAATGGGAGTAGATACGCAGTATTTT.

This clonotype was counted ten times or more. The chain uses TRBV7-2 and TRBJ2-7; 9 nucleotides agree with TRBD2. Germline V gene lookup returns CDR1 SGHTA and CDR2 FQGNSA. V dropped 4 bases and J dropped 7; count of bases not matched to a gene: 14. The CDR3 contains 16 residues. The CDR3 DNA sequence: TGTGCCAGCAGCTCAACTCAAATACTAGCGGGTGCGGAGCAGTACTTC. Its protein product is CASSSTQILAGAEQYF.

This clonotype has a count of ten or more. This chain connects TRBV11-3 to TRBJ1-1, with no clear D. Germline V gene lookup returns CDR1 SGHNT and CDR2 YENEEA. Trimming removed 3 bases from V and 5 bases from J, with 7 bases in between. The CDR3 consists of 12 residues. As DNA, the CDR3 is TGTGCCAGCAGCTTCCGGGGAACTGAAGCTTTCTTT. The encoded protein is CASSFRGTEAFF. Based on the CDR3 plus reference TRBV11-3 and TRBJ1-1, the full variable domain is EAGVVQSPRYKIIEKKQPVAFWCNPISGHNTLYWYLQNLGQGPELLIRYENEEAVDDSQLPKDRFSAERLKGVDSTLKIQPAELGDSAVYLCASSFRGTEAFFGQGTRLTVV.

The V gene is TRBV4-1, the J gene TRBJ2-1; D is unresolved. The CDR3 spans 11 residues. Trimming removed 7 bases at V and 7 bases at J, with 8 bases between. CDR1 is MGHRA and CDR2 is YSYEKL in the germline V gene. The CDR3 region is CASMMGNEQFF. CDR3 DNA: TGCGCCAGCATGATGGGGAATGAGCAGTTCTTC.

This clonotype was seen a handful of times. The rearrangement links TRBV9 to TRBJ2-1; D is unresolved. CDR1 and CDR2 (germline): SGDLS, YYNGEE. The CDR3 spans 14 residues. Deletions cut 0 bases from V and 1 base from J, with 5 bases between. The chain's CDR3 is CASSVEPSYNEQFF. The CDR3 DNA reads TGTGCCAGCAGCGTAGAACCTTCCTACAATGAGCAGTTCTTC.

There are a few counts of this clonotype. The chain carries TRBV11-2 and TRBJ2-1, with 8 bases fitting TRBD1. CDR1 is SGHAT, CDR2 FQNNGV, per germline. J lost 1 base, V lost 7 bases, and 6 bases had no gene match. CDR3 length equals 15 residues. For the CDR3, the DNA is TGTGCCAGCATGGGGGACAGGAGATCCTACAATGAGCAGTTCTTC. It yields the protein CASMGDRRSYNEQFF.

This chain joins TRBV27 and TRBJ2-6; TRBD1 matches at 10 bases. The CDR3 totals 16 residues. With 5 bases clipped from V and 2 bases from J, the junction kept 3 bases outside the gene matches. Germline V gives CDR1 MNHEY, CDR2 SMNVEV (reference sequence). The CDR3 DNA follows: TGTGCCAGCAGTCCGGGACAGGGGACTGGGGCCAACGTCCTGACTTTC. As protein: CASSPGQGTGANVLTF.